The clone carrying this TCR beta chain came up a few times. Its antigen is unidentified. The data originate from a study of blood T cells in healthy people across ages. Isolation of PBMCs gave at least 6.5 million cells per sample. Total RNA amounts of at least 5.5 micrograms were extracted per sample. The authors ran a second PCR of 7 to 11 cycles using a sample-barcoded 5' primer and a J-beta primer mix. Every single cDNA molecule received a tag from a template-switch adaptor with 12 random nucleotides. TCRdb processed the 5' RACE reads anew with MiXCR; each CDR3 protein has one entry. Among fewer than 900,000 distinct CDR3 sequences listed, 45% to 50% were seen once. The CDR3 loop spans 13 amino acids. CDR1 is SGHKS and CDR2 is YYEKEE in the germline V gene (reference sequence). V lost 4 bases and J 7 bases, leaving 14 bases between the germline ends. Study results and limitations: Older individuals had lower TCR beta diversity per million T cells (the decline was roughly linear).

Sequenced sample: blood. The sequence came from a woman aged 55 to 70 in good health. The chain combines TRBV5-5 with TRBJ1-2; D unclear. The CDR3 reads CASSPDLVGGYTF. The CDR3 DNA reads TGTGCCAGCAGCCCGGACTTAGTTGGTGGCTACACCTTC.